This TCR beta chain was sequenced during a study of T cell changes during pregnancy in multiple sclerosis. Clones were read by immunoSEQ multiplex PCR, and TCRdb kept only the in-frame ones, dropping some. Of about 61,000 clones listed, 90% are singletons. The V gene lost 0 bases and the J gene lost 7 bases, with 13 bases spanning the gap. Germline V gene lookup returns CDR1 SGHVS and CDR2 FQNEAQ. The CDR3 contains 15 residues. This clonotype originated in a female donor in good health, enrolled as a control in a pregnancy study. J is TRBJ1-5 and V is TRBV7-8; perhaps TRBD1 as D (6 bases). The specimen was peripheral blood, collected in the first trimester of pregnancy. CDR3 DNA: TGTGCCAGCAGCTTAGCAGGTGTGGGGGCCCAGCCCCAGCATTTT. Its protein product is CASSLAGVGAQPQHF.